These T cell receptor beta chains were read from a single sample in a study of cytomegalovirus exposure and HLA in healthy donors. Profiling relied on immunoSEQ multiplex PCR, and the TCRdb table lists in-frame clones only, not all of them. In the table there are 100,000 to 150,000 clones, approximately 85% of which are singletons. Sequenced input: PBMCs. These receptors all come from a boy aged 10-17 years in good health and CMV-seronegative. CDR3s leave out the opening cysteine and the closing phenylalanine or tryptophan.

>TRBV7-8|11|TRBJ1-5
ASSSTPNQPQH
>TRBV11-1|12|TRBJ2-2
ASSLVPAAGELF
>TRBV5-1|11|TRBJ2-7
ASSLDTGNEQY
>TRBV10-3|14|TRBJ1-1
AISESQGYMNTEAF
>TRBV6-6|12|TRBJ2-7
ASSSGTLSYEQY
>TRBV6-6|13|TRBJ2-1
ASTPGQGSYNEQF
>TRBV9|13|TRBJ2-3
ASSVGRGGPDTQY
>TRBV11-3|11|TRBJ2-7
ASSPTGAYEQY
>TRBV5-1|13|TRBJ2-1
ASSLPTSTHNEQF
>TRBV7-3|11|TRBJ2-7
ASGGTPGDEQY
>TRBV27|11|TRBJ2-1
ASTGETYNEQF
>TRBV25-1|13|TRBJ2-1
ASSLSGITHNEQF
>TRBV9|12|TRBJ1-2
ASSLGQGVGGYT
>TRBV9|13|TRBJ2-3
ASSVGSVNTDTQY
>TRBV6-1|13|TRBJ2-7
ASSEGLGAGYEQY
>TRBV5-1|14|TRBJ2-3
ASSLELAGNPDTQY
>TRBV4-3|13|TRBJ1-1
ASSQDARIALEAF
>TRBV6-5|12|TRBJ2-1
ASSYSRDSPEQF
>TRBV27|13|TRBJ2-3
ASSHGFANTDTQY
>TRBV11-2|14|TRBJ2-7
ASSFLAGTRVGEQY
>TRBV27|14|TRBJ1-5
ASSFVTGGVGQPQH
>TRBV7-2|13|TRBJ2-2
ASSLDGFATGELF
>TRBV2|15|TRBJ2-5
ASSEGWTSGDQETQY
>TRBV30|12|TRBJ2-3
AWRTGDGTDTQY
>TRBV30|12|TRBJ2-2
AWGFWGETGELF
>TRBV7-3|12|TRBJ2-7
ASSQDSLNYEQY
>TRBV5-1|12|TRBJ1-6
ASSLTGRSSPLH
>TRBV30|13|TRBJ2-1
AWTNSGSSYNEQF